This T cell receptor (beta chain) is from a study of T cells in tuberculosis. Generated by immunoSEQ multiplex PCR, the TCRdb table keeps only in-frame clones and is missing some. The data hold 9,500 to 12,000 clones, with over 90% observed a single time. This clone showed up just once. The TCR originated in an adult with tuberculosis. The sequenced material came from PBMCs.

For the CDR3, the DNA is TGTGCCAGCAGCGTAGCGGGGGGGGGTTACGAGCAGTACTTC. This gives the protein CASSVAGGGYEQYF. The V call is TRBV9, the J call TRBJ2-7, with 8 positions matching TRBD2. The CDR3 has 14 residues. The ends lost 0 bases at V and 4 bases at J; junction bases unmatched: 3. Per the germline V gene, CDR1 is SGDLS and CDR2 is YYNGEE.